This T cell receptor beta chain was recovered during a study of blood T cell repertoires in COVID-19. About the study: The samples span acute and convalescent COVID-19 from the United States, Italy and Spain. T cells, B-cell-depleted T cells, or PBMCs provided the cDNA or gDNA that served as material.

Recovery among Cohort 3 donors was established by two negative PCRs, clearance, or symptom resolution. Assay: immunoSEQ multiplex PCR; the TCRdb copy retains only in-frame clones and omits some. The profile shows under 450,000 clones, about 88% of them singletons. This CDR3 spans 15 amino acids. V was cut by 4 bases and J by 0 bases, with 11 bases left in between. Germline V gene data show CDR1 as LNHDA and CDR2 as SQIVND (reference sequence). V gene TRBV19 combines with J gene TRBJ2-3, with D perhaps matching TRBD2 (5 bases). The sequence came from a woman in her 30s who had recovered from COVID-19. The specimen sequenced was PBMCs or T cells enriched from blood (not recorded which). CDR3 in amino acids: CASSTRGRSTDTQYF. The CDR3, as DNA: TGTGCCAGTAGTACCCGCGGGCGGAGCACAGATACGCAGTATTTT.